Shown below are 8 T cell receptor beta chains from a single sample sequenced in a study of cytomegalovirus exposure and HLA in healthy donors. Data came from immunoSEQ multiplex PCR; TCRdb stores just in-frame clones and leaves some out. Found here are fewer than 200,000 clones, less than 85% of them singletons; the top ten hold about 16%. The specimen sequenced was PBMCs. Receptors were obtained from a man in his late teens or twenties in good health and CMV-seropositive.

The J gene is TRBJ2-7, the V gene TRBV5-6; 8 bases line up with TRBD1. With V trimmed by 4 bases and J by 1 base, 7 bases remained unmatched. CDR3 size: 15 residues. Germline CDR1 and CDR2: SGHDT and YYEEEE. The CDR3 loop reads CASSPQGAFSYEQYF. In DNA form, the CDR3 reads TGTGCCAGCAGCCCTCAGGGGGCTTTTTCCTACGAGCAGTACTTC. The full variable domain, its missing parts supplied by reference TRBV5-6 and TRBJ2-7, is DAGVTQSPTHLIKTRGQQVTLRCSPKSGHDTVSWYQQALGQGPQFIFQYYEEEERQRGNFPDRFSGHQFPNYSSELNVNALLLGDSALYLCASSPQGAFSYEQYFGPGTRLTVT.

This clone was counted a single time. J is TRBJ2-1 and V is TRBV11-2, with a weak D call TRBD2 (5 bases). Trimming cost V 4 bases and J 1 base, with 14 bases left between them. Germline values: CDR1 SGHAT, CDR2 FQNNGV. This CDR3 is built from 16 residues. As DNA, the CDR3 is TGTGCCAGCAGCTACTCCCGGGGTAATTCCTACAATGAGCAGTTCTTC. Its translation: CASSYSRGNSYNEQFF.

This clone came up once. The rearrangement joins TRBV2 to TRBJ2-3; TRBD2 matches at 9 bases. Germline V lookup: CDR1 SNHLY, CDR2 FYNNEI. The CDR3 has 16 residues. V lost 4 bases, J lost 3 bases, and 8 bases stayed unmatched. The CDR3 nucleotides read TGTGCCAGCAGTGCCTTTGGCGGGGGGGATACAGATACGCAGTATTTT. It codes for CASSAFGGGDTDTQYF.

The chain has TRBV2 and TRBJ2-7; possibly TRBD1 for D (5 bases). Germline V lookup: CDR1 SNHLY, CDR2 FYNNEI. V was trimmed by 4 bases and J by 6 bases, leaving 16 bases between them. This CDR3 spans 14 amino acids. The CDR3 nucleotides read TGTGCCAGCAGTGTACAGGATTATCGAGGCGAGCAGTACTTC. Its protein is CASSVQDYRGEQYF. Looking up the rest from reference TRBV2 and TRBJ2-7 gives the full variable domain: EPEVTQTPSHQVTQMGQEVILRCVPISNHLYFYWYRQILGQKVEFLVSFYNNEISEKSEIFDDQFSVERPDGSNFTLKIRSTKLEDSAMYFCASSVQDYRGEQYFGPGTRLTVT.

The gene calls are TRBV5-6 and TRBJ1-2; D is possibly TRBD1 (6 bases). CDR3 length: 14 amino acids. CDR1 SGHDT and CDR2 YYEEEE come from the germline V gene. V was clipped by 3 bases and J by 4 bases, with 13 bases between them. This CDR3 is CASSSRQEGYGYTF. The CDR3 DNA sequence: TGTGCCAGCAGCTCACGACAGGAAGGCTATGGCTACACCTTC. The full variable domain, rest sourced from reference TRBV5-6 and TRBJ1-2, is DAGVTQSPTHLIKTRGQQVTLRCSPKSGHDTVSWYQQALGQGPQFIFQYYEEEERQRGNFPDRFSGHQFPNYSSELNVNALLLGDSALYLCASSSRQEGYGYTFGSGTRLTVV.

The chain couples TRBV6-5 to TRBJ2-3, with D possibly TRBD1 on 6 matching bases. CDR1 is MNHEY, CDR2 SVGAGI, per germline. The CDR3 length is 16 residues. The ends were cut back, 0 bases at V and 5 bases at J, with 15 bases in the middle. The CDR3 here is CASSYSRIRGGDTQYF. CDR3 in DNA: TGTGCCAGCAGTTACTCGAGAATTCGAGGGGGAGATACGCAGTATTTT.

V usage is TRBV19 and J usage is TRBJ2-1; TRBD2 matches 9 bases. The junction had 6 bases not matched to a gene; V was cut back by 3 bases and J by 6 bases. Per germline, CDR1 LNHDA and CDR2 SQIVND (reference sequence). The CDR3 consists of 15 residues. The CDR3 sequence: CASSMGRGGGNEQFF. The CDR3 DNA reads as TGTGCCAGTAGTATGGGGCGGGGGGGCGGCAATGAGCAGTTCTTC.

The chain joins TRBV30 to TRBJ2-5, with 8 bases that match TRBD2. The CDR3 is 16 amino acids. Per the germline V gene, CDR1 is GTSNPN and CDR2 is SVGIG (reference sequence). V was pared by 1 base and J by 5 bases, with 12 bases of the junction left unmatched. Here the CDR3 reads CAWSEGQRGLRETQYF. CDR3 in DNA: TGTGCCTGGAGTGAGGGCCAGCGGGGGCTTAGGGAGACCCAGTACTTC.